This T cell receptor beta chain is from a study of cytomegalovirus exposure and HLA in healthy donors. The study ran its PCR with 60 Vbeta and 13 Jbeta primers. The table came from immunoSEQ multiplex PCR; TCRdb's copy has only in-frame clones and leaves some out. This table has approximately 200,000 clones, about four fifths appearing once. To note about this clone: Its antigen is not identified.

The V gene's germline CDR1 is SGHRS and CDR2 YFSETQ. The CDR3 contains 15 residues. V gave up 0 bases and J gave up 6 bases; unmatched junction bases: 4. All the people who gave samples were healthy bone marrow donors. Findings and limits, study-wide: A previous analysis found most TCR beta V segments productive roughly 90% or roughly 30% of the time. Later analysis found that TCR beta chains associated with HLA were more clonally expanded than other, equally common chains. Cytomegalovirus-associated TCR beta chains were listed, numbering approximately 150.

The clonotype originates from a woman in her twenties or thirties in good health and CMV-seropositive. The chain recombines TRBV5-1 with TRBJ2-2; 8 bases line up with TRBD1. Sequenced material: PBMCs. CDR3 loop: CASSLGTGLAGELFF. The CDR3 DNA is TGCGCCAGCAGCTTGGGGACAGGGTTGGCCGGGGAGCTGTTTTTT.